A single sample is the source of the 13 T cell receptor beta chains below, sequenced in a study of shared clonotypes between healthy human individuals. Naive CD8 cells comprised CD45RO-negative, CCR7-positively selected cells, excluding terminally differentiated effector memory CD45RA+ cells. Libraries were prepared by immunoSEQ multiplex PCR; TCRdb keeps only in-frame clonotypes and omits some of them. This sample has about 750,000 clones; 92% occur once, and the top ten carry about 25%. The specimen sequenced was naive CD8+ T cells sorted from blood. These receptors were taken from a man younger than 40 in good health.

The CDR3 sequence is CASSPLGETYTNEQFF. The CDR3 nucleotides read TGTGCCAGCTCACCACTCGGGGAGACCTATACAAATGAGCAGTTCTTC. This chain joins TRBV18 and TRBJ2-1; the D gene is possibly TRBD2 (5 bases). The V end lost 1 base, the J end lost 7 bases, and 17 bases lay between the germline ends. Germline V gene lookup returns CDR1 KGHSH and CDR2 LQKENI. This CDR3 has 16 amino acids.

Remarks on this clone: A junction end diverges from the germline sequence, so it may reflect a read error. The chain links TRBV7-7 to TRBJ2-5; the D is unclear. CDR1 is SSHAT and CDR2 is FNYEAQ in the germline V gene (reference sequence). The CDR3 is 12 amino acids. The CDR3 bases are TGTGCTAGCAGCGTAGGCCAAGAGACCCAGTACTTC. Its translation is CASSVGQETQYF. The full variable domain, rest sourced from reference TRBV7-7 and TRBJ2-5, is GAGVSQSPRYKVTKRGQDVTLRCDPISSHATLYWYQQALGQGPEFLTYFNYEAQPDKSGLPSDRFSAERPEGSISTLTIQRTEQRDSAMYRCASSVGQETQYFGPGTRLLVL.

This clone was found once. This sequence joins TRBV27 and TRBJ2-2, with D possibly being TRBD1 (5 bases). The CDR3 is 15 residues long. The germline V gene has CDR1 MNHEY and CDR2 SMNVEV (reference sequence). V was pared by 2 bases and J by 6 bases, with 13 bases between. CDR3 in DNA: TGTGCCAGCAGTTTACGCCGACAGCTCCCCGGGGAGCTGTTTTTT. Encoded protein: CASSLRRQLPGELFF.

Here the CDR3 reads CASSPTGVQYEQYF. The DNA of the CDR3 is TGTGCCAGCAGCCCGACAGGGGTTCAATACGAGCAGTACTTC. The chain combines TRBV7-6 with TRBJ2-7; 8 bases match TRBD1. The CDR3 is 14 amino acids. Germline V lookup: CDR1 SGHVS, CDR2 FNYEAQ. V shed 5 bases and J 4 bases; nucleotides not matched to a gene: 7.

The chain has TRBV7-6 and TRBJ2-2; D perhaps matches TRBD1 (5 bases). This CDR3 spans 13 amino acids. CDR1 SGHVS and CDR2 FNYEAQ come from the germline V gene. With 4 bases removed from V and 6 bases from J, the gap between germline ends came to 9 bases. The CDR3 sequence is CASSSRQSGELFF. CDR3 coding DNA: TGTGCCAGCAGCTCCCGACAGTCCGGGGAGCTGTTTTTT.

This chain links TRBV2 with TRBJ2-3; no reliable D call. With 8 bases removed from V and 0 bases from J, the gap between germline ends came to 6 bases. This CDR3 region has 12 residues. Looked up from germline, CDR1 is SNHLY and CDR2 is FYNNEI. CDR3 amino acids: CASPGSTDTQYF. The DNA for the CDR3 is TGTGCCAGCCCGGGTAGCACAGATACGCAGTATTTT.

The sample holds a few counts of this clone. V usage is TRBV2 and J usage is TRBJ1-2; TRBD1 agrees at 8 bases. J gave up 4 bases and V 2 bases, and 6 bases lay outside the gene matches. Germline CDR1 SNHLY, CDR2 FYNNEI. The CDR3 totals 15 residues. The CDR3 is CASSESPGGSYGYTF. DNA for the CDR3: TGTGCCAGCAGTGAATCCCCAGGGGGCAGCTATGGCTACACCTTC.

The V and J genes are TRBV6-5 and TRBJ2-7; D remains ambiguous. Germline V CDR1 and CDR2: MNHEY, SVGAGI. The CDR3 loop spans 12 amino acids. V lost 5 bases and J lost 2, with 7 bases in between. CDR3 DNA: TGTGCCAGCAGTCACGACACCTACGAGCAGTACTTC. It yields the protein CASSHDTYEQYF.

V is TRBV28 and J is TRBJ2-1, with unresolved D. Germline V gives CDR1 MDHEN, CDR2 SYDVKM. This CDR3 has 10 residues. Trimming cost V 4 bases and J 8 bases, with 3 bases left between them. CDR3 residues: CASSYHEQFF. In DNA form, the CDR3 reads TGTGCCAGCAGTTATCATGAGCAGTTCTTC. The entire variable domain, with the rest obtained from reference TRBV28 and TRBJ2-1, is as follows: DVKVTQSSRYLVKRTGEKVFLECVQDMDHENMFWYRQDPGLGLRLIYFSYDVKMKEKGDIPEGYSVSREKKERFSLILESASTNQTSMYLCASSYHEQFFGPGTRLTVL.

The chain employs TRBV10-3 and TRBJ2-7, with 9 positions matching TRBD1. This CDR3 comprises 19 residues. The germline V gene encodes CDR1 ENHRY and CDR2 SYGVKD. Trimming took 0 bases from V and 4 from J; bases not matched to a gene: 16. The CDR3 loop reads CAISESLTPTGQGTYEQYF. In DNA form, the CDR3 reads TGTGCCATCAGTGAGTCTCTAACCCCAACAGGACAGGGGACATACGAGCAGTACTTC.

CDR3 DNA sequence: TGTGCCAGCAGCTCGTCGAGGGACCCTTACAATGAGCAGTTCTTC. Translating it yields CASSSSRDPYNEQFF. V and J are TRBV28 and TRBJ2-1; D is possibly TRBD1 or TRBD2 (5 bases each). From germline, CDR1 is MDHEN and CDR2 SYDVKM. Trimming removed 6 bases from V and 4 bases from J, with 16 bases in between. The CDR3 totals 15 residues.

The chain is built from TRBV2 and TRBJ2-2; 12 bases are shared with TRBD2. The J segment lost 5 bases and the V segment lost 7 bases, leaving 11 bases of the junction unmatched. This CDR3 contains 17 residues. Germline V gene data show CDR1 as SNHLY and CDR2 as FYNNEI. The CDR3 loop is CASNPSLAGGGTGELFF. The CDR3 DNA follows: TGTGCCAGCAACCCCAGTCTAGCGGGAGGGGGGACCGGGGAGCTGTTTTTT.

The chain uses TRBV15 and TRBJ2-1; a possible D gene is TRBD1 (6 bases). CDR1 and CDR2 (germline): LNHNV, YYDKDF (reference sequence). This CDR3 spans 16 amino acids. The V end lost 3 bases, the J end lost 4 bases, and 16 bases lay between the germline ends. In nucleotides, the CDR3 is TGTGCCACCAGCAGTCACCGGGACACAACATACAATGAGCAGTTCTTC. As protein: CATSSHRDTTYNEQFF.